This entry lists 17 T cell receptor beta chains sequenced from one sample in a study of cytomegalovirus exposure and HLA in healthy donors. The protocol was immunoSEQ multiplex PCR, while the TCRdb copy is restricted to in-frame clones and leaves out a portion. The top ten hold under 3% of the sample, which has 130,000 to 150,000 clones, roughly 90% seen once. The sample consisted of PBMCs. All receptors derive from a young man in good health and CMV-seronegative.

The V call is TRBV19, the J call TRBJ2-5, with D possibly matching TRBD2 (5 bases). The CDR3 loop spans 15 amino acids. The V end lost 3 bases, the J end lost 7 bases, and 18 bases lay between the germline ends. CDR1 is LNHDA and CDR2 is SQIVND in the germline V gene (reference sequence). In nucleotides, the CDR3 is TGTGCCAGTAGTATTAACGGGATCCCCGAAGGGACCCAGTACTTC. Its translation: CASSINGIPEGTQYF.

This clone was observed once. The genes are TRBV5-6 and TRBJ1-4, with a tentative D call TRBD1 (5 bases). Germline CDR1 is SGHDT and CDR2 is YYEEEE. The CDR3 length is 15 residues. V lost 2 bases and J 4 bases, leaving 12 bases between the germline ends. The CDR3 spells CASSFSQGLNEKLFF. CDR3 sequence (DNA): TGTGCCAGCAGCTTCAGTCAGGGACTTAATGAAAAACTGTTTTTT.

J is TRBJ1-3 and V is TRBV6-5; possibly TRBD1 for D (6 bases). The CDR3 is made up of 15 amino acids. CDR1 and CDR2 from the germline V gene are MNHEY and SVGAGI. V gave up 0 bases and J gave up 9 bases, with 15 bases separating them. CDR3 sequence (DNA): TGTGCCAGCAGTTACTCCATGGGGGCGAAGGGCACCATATATTTT. Its protein product is CASSYSMGAKGTIYF.

The rearrangement joins TRBV6-4 to TRBJ2-3, with a weak D call TRBD2 (6 bases). This CDR3 is 15 amino acids long. Trimming stripped 2 bases from V and 3 bases from J, with 12 bases between. Germline V gives CDR1 MRHNA, CDR2 SNTAGT. The CDR3 spells CASSDPGLGTDTQYF. CDR3 bases: TGTGCCAGCAGTGACCCGGGACTTGGAACAGATACGCAGTATTTT.

This chain links TRBV4-3 with TRBJ2-3; TRBD2 agrees at 8 bases. The CDR3 runs 12 residues. Trimming removed 4 bases from V and 9 bases from J; junction bases left unmatched: 3. The V gene's germline CDR1 is LGHNA and CDR2 YSLEER. CDR3: CASSPSGGTQYF. CDR3 in DNA: TGCGCCAGCAGCCCCTCGGGAGGGACGCAGTATTTT.

The chain combines TRBV28 with TRBJ2-1, with 8 bases lining up with TRBD2. The CDR3 contains 16 residues. The J segment lost 5 bases and the V segment lost 3 bases, leaving 9 bases of the junction unmatched. CDR1 MDHEN and CDR2 SYDVKM come from the germline V gene. The CDR3 nucleotides read TGTGCCAGCAGTTTGGAGGGGCGGGAGGTACACAATGAGCAGTTCTTC. Encoded protein: CASSLEGREVHNEQFF.

The chain recombines TRBV6-1 with TRBJ1-1; no firm D call. CDR1 and CDR2 (germline): MNHNS, SASEGT. This CDR3 is 13 amino acids long. Deletions cut 3 bases from V and 5 bases from J, with 10 bases between. CDR3 sequence (DNA): TGTGCCAGCAGTGAGAGACAAGTTACTGAAGCTTTCTTT. It yields the protein CASSERQVTEAFF.

V is TRBV6-5 and J is TRBJ2-7, with 9 bases lining up with TRBD1. Germline-derived CDR1 and CDR2 are MNHEY and SVGAGI. V gave up 5 bases and J gave up 4 bases; unmatched junction bases: 6. CDR3 length equals 14 residues. CDR3 DNA sequence: TGTGCCAGCAGTCCCGGGACAGGGTTTTACGAGCAGTACTTC. Translating gives CASSPGTGFYEQYF.

The chain links TRBV7-6 to TRBJ1-5; 7 bases align to TRBD1. This CDR3 spans 16 amino acids. The trim removed 5 bases at V and 0 bases at J, leaving 7 bases unmatched. Germline V CDR1 and CDR2: SGHVS, FNYEAQ. This CDR3 reads CASSLAYRGSNQPQHF. The CDR3, as DNA: TGTGCCAGCAGCCTTGCATACAGGGGTAGCAATCAGCCCCAGCATTTT.

The V call is TRBV18, the J call TRBJ2-7, with TRBD1 matching over 8 bases. The junction had 10 bases not matched to a gene; V was cut back by 2 bases and J by 4 bases. The CDR3 length is 16 residues. CDR1 KGHSH and CDR2 LQKENI come from the germline V gene. The CDR3 nucleotides read TGTGCCAGCTCACCAGTCACCGGGACAGGAGCATACGAGCAGTACTTC. Its translation: CASSPVTGTGAYEQYF.

The V and J genes are TRBV6-6 and TRBJ2-3; D gene unclear. Trimming took 6 bases from V and 2 from J, leaving 6 bases between them. The CDR3 has 12 amino acids. The germline V gene has CDR1 MNHNY and CDR2 SVGAGI (reference sequence). CDR3 nucleotides: TGTGCCAGCAGCTCCCCCACAGATACGCAGTATTTT. This translates into CASSSPTDTQYF.

This CDR3 is CASSEGHTDTQYF. In DNA, the CDR3 is TGTGCCAGCAGTGAAGGACACACAGATACGCAGTATTTT. The V call is TRBV6-1, the J call TRBJ2-3; D uncertain. This CDR3 region has 13 residues. V shed 1 base and J shed 2 bases, with 4 bases lying between them. CDR1 and CDR2 (germline): MNHNS, SASEGT.

The chain uses TRBV19 and TRBJ2-1; 8 bases align to TRBD2. This CDR3 has 13 amino acids. Unmatched junction bases numbered 5, after V lost 4 bases and J lost 9 bases. CDR1 LNHDA and CDR2 SQIVND come from the germline V gene (reference sequence). In DNA form, the CDR3 reads TGTGCCAGTAGTAACGGGGGGGCGGTTGAGCAGTTCTTC. It encodes CASSNGGAVEQFF.

The V gene is TRBV6-4, the J gene TRBJ1-1, with TRBD1 matching 11 bases. This CDR3 is built from 16 residues. J lost 5 bases, V lost 5 bases, and 10 bases had no gene match. Looked up from germline, CDR1 is MRHNA and CDR2 is SNTAGT. CDR3 nucleotides: TGTGCCAGCAGTAGGGCCGGGACAGGGGGAGGAACTGAAGCTTTCTTT. Residues: CASSRAGTGGGTEAFF.

This chain uses TRBV10-3 with TRBJ2-7; the D gene is possibly TRBD1 (6 bases). Looked up from germline, CDR1 is ENHRY and CDR2 is SYGVKD. V lost 8 bases to trimming and J lost 3 bases, with 23 bases between them. This CDR3 region has 16 residues. The CDR3 sequence: CAIGQGLKTTGYEQYF. The DNA for the CDR3 is TGTGCCATCGGGCAGGGGTTAAAGACGACCGGCTACGAGCAGTACTTC.

The chain employs TRBV11-2 and TRBJ2-5; 8 bases match TRBD2. Germline V lookup: CDR1 SGHAT, CDR2 FQNNGV. The CDR3 is made up of 15 amino acids. Trimming removed 6 bases from V and 0 bases from J; junction bases left unmatched: 6. The CDR3 DNA follows: TGTGCCAGCAGACGAGGACTAGCTGACCAAGAGACCCAGTACTTC. Its translation is CASRRGLADQETQYF. The full variable domain, its missing parts supplied by reference TRBV11-2 and TRBJ2-5, is EAGVAQSPRYKIIEKRQSVAFWCNPISGHATLYWYQQILGQGPKLLIQFQNNGVVDDSQLPKDRFSAERLKGVDSTLKIQPAKLEDSAVYLCASRRGLADQETQYFGPGTRLLVL.

This sequence joins TRBV27 and TRBJ2-5; 11 bases are shared with TRBD1. This CDR3 region has 16 residues. Germline V gene lookup returns CDR1 MNHEY and CDR2 SMNVEV (reference sequence). The J segment lost 7 bases and the V segment lost 5 bases, leaving 12 bases of the junction unmatched. CDR3 region: CASSPTPGQGERTQYF. Written as DNA, the CDR3 is TGTGCCAGCAGTCCAACTCCGGGACAGGGGGAGCGGACCCAGTACTTC.